This TCR beta chain was sequenced during a study of T cells after yellow fever vaccination. Germline lookup yields CDR1 MNHEY and CDR2 SMNVEV (reference sequence). The CDR3 extends over 16 amino acids. V was clipped by 0 bases and J by 1 base, with 7 bases between them. One entry per CDR3 protein, called by TCRdb with MiXCR from the 5' RACE reads. The sample lists some 130,000 distinct CDR3 sequences, about 7% occurring once. This clonotype came up many times. The sequencing here drew on CD4+ T cells sorted from PBMCs, taken 10 days after the yellow fever booster vaccination. This chain uses TRBV27 with TRBJ2-6; no clear D gene. This receptor was obtained from a man aged 25 to 40 who received the YFV17D yellow fever vaccine. The DNA of the CDR3 is TGTGCCAGCAGTTTATCAGGCCGTTCTGGGGCCAACGTCCTGACTTTC. As protein: CASSLSGRSGANVLTF.